The 18 T cell receptor beta chains below all came from one sample that was sequenced in a study of blood T cells in healthy people across ages (dated by TCRdb to 2013 to 2016). The library came from 5' RACE. TCRdb lists the instrument as Illumina HiSeq 2500. The second PCR ran for roughly 7 to 12 cycles and used a J-beta primer mix along with a sample-barcoded 5' primer. The raw public reads went through TCRdb reprocessing: fastp at Q25, MiXCR clone calling, in-frame beta chains kept. Duplicate CDR3 protein sequences are folded into a single record with the most common DNA and genes. This sample gives over 950,000 distinct CDR3 sequences in total; about two fifths of them show up just once. About an eighth of the sample lies in the top ten. The sample taken for sequencing was blood. These receptors were obtained from a man younger than 35 in good health.

The chain employs TRBV6-2 or TRBV6-3 and TRBJ1-1; 7 nucleotides agree with TRBD1. The junction had 2 bases not matched to a gene; V was cut back by 6 bases and J by 4 bases. Germline V gives CDR1 MNHEY, CDR2 SVGEGT. This CDR3 contains 12 residues. In DNA, the CDR3 is TGTGCCAGCAGACAGGGGCGCACTGAAGCTTTCTTT. It is translated as CASRQGRTEAFF.

The V gene is TRBV7-9, the J gene TRBJ1-6; D is unclear. V dropped 1 base and J dropped 6 bases, with 10 bases sitting between them. Germline loops: CDR1 SEHNR, CDR2 FQNEAQ (reference sequence). CDR3 size: 15 residues. CDR3 nucleotide sequence: TGTGCCAGCAGCTTAGAATTTGGCAGTAATTCACCCCTCCACTTT. It yields the protein CASSLEFGSNSPLHF. Filled out from reference TRBV7-9 and TRBJ1-6, the complete variable domain reads DTGVSQNPRHKITKRGQNVTFRCDPISEHNRLYWYRQTLGQGPEFLTYFQNEAQLEKSRLLSDRFSAERPKGSFSTLEIQRTEQGDSAMYLCASSLEFGSNSPLHFGNGTRLTVT.

The rearrangement links TRBV2 to TRBJ2-6; TRBD1 might be the D (6 bases). Germline V CDR1 and CDR2: SNHLY, FYNNEI. Trimming removed 5 bases at V and 2 bases at J, with 10 bases between. This CDR3 comprises 15 residues. The CDR3 loop is CASSTGSAGANVLTF. The DNA for the CDR3 is TGTGCCAGCAGTACAGGGAGTGCTGGGGCCAACGTCCTGACTTTC.

The chain joins TRBV9 to TRBJ2-1, with 10 bases that match TRBD2. This CDR3 is 16 amino acids long. V lost 0 bases to trimming and J lost 3 bases; unmatched junction nucleotides: 3. Germline lookup yields CDR1 SGDLS and CDR2 YYNGEE. Written as DNA, the CDR3 is TGTGCCAGCAGCGTAGAAGCGGGGGGGTACTACAATGAGCAGTTCTTC. Its translation is CASSVEAGGYYNEQFF. Combining the CDR3 with reference TRBV9 and TRBJ2-1 gives the whole variable domain DSGVTQTPKHLITATGQRVTLRCSPRSGDLSVYWYQQSLDQGLQFLIQYYNGEERAKGNILERFSAQQFPDLHSELNLSSLELGDSALYFCASSVEAGGYYNEQFFGPGTRLTVL.

In its sample, this clonotype was seen a few times. CDR3 loop: CASSLGQHSYEQYF. The CDR3 DNA reads as TGCGCCAGCAGCTTGGGCCAGCACTCCTACGAGCAGTACTTC. The chain joins TRBV5-1 to TRBJ2-7; D gene unclear. Trimming took off 0 bases at V and 0 bases at J, with 7 bases between the two ends. This CDR3 has 14 amino acids. Germline values: CDR1 SGHRS, CDR2 YFSETQ.

This clonotype was counted only a few times. V usage is TRBV2 and J usage is TRBJ2-7, with a tentative D call TRBD1 (6 bases). Trimming stripped 6 bases from V and 0 bases from J, with 12 bases between. Germline CDR1 is SNHLY and CDR2 is FYNNEI. CDR3 length: 14 amino acids. The CDR3, as DNA: TGTGCCAGCAGAAGGGGACATCTCTCCTACGAGCAGTACTTC. It is translated as CASRRGHLSYEQYF.

This clonotype showed up just a few times. CDR3: CASSRTGNDGYTF. CDR3 DNA sequence: TGTGCCAGCAGTCGGACAGGGAATGATGGCTACACCTTC. This chain connects TRBV12-3 or TRBV12-4 to TRBJ1-2; TRBD1 agrees at 8 bases. Losses at the gene ends were 5 bases for V and 6 bases for J; bases not matched to a gene: 5. The CDR3 sequence is 13 residues long.

This clonotype was observed a few times. The V gene is TRBV20-1, the J gene TRBJ2-3, with TRBD2 matching 9 bases. This CDR3 comprises 15 residues. The junction had 8 bases not matched to a gene; V was cut back by 5 bases and J by 2 bases. CDR1 DFQATT and CDR2 SNEGSKA come from the germline V gene (reference sequence). The CDR3 spells CSASLAGVHTDTQYF. CDR3 DNA sequence: TGCAGTGCTTCCTTAGCGGGGGTACACACAGATACGCAGTATTTT.

A word on this clonotype: This may be a read error: a much more frequent sequence differs by one nucleotide. The genes are TRBV13 and TRBJ2-1; D is unresolved. The CDR3 runs 13 residues. Germline values: CDR1 PRHDT, CDR2 FYEKMQ (reference sequence). Trimming stripped 4 bases from V and 8 bases from J, with 12 bases between. In DNA form, the CDR3 reads TGTGCCAGCAGCTGGGTTGCGCCTGATGAGCAGTTCTTC. The encoded protein is CASSWVAPDEQFF.

This clonotype showed up just a few times. The chain has TRBV5-1 and TRBJ2-1; D uncertain. Germline assignment: CDR1 SGHRS and CDR2 YFSETQ. The CDR3 length is 17 residues. V was cut by 0 bases and J by 0 bases, with 13 bases left in between. This CDR3 reads CASSLEALSASYNEQFF. DNA for the CDR3: TGCGCCAGCAGCTTGGAAGCGCTATCCGCCTCCTACAATGAGCAGTTCTTC.

The chain has TRBV28 and TRBJ2-1; D gene ambiguous. Germline assignment: CDR1 MDHEN and CDR2 SYDVKM. The CDR3 spans 15 residues. With 4 bases removed from V and 2 bases from J, the gap between germline ends came to 12 bases. This chain's CDR3 is CASSSDGTPYNEQFF. The CDR3, as DNA: TGTGCCAGCAGTTCGGACGGAACCCCCTACAATGAGCAGTTCTTC. Together with reference TRBV28 and TRBJ2-1, the CDR3 gives the full variable domain: DVKVTQSSRYLVKRTGEKVFLECVQDMDHENMFWYRQDPGLGLRLIYFSYDVKMKEKGDIPEGYSVSREKKERFSLILESASTNQTSMYLCASSSDGTPYNEQFFGPGTRLTVL.

This clonotype showed up just once. The genes are TRBV5-1 and TRBJ2-5; D possibly matches TRBD1 or TRBD2 (5 bases each). The DNA end is a closer match to TRBJ2-7, so the J assignment may be wrong. This CDR3 has 13 residues. Germline loops: CDR1 SGHRS, CDR2 YFSETQ. As DNA, the CDR3 is TGCGCCAGCAGCGGGACCGAAACCTACGAGCAGTACTTC. It codes for CASSGTETYEQYF.

The chain links TRBV20-1 to TRBJ1-5; 8 bases map to TRBD1. The CDR3 runs to 14 residues. V was clipped by 6 bases and J by 3 bases; unmatched bases: 7. CDR1 is DFQATT and CDR2 is SNEGSKA in the germline V gene (reference sequence). The CDR3 DNA follows: TGCAGTGCCTTCCCGGGACAGGACAATCAGCCCCAGCATTTT. This sequence encodes CSAFPGQDNQPQHF.

The rearrangement joins TRBV4-2 to TRBJ2-3; 10 bases agree with TRBD2. The V gene end was trimmed by 0 bases and the J gene end by 6 bases; junction bases not matched to a gene: 9. The germline V gene has CDR1 LGHNA and CDR2 YNFKEQ. CDR3 length: 17 residues. CDR3: CASSQDSWTSGSDTQYF. CDR3 sequence (DNA): TGTGCCAGCAGCCAAGACTCCTGGACTAGCGGATCGGATACGCAGTATTTT.

This chain uses TRBV2 with TRBJ1-5; unclear D gene. The germline V and J ends were trimmed by 4 bases and 2 bases, with 9 bases remaining between them. Germline V gene sequence: CDR1 SNHLY, CDR2 FYNNEI. The CDR3 consists of 14 residues. CDR3 in DNA: TGTGCCAGCAGTGGAGGAAATGGCAATCAGCCCCAGCATTTT. Translated, it gives CASSGGNGNQPQHF.

The rearrangement joins TRBV5-1 to TRBJ2-1; 14 nucleotides agree with TRBD2. The V segment lost 4 bases and the J segment 8 bases; nucleotides outside the gene matches: 8. CDR3 length: 16 amino acids. The germline CDR1 and CDR2 sequences are SGHRS and YFSETQ. This CDR3 is CASSLLTSGGAHEQFF. CDR3 DNA sequence: TGCGCCAGCAGCCTCCTGACTAGCGGGGGGGCTCATGAGCAGTTCTTC.

This clonotype was observed many times. This rearrangement joins TRBV20-1 to TRBJ2-5; 7 positions match TRBD1. This CDR3 has 14 residues. The V gene end was trimmed by 6 bases and the J gene end by 8 bases; junction bases not matched to a gene: 15. The germline gives CDR1 DFQATT, CDR2 SNEGSKA (reference sequence). The CDR3 loop reads CSATRGPGQTTQYF. The CDR3 DNA reads as TGCAGTGCCACTAGGGGACCGGGACAGACCACCCAGTACTTC.

The rearrangement joins TRBV29-1 to TRBJ2-5; 7 bases agree with TRBD2. This CDR3 contains 12 residues. Germline V lookup: CDR1 SQVTM, CDR2 ANQGSEA. After removal of 3 bases from V and 11 bases from J, the junction contained 9 bases not matched to a gene. The CDR3 nucleotides are TGCAGCGTTGAGGGGGGGGGGACTGAGCAGTACTTC. As protein: CSVEGGGTEQYF.